This T cell receptor (beta chain) comes out of a study of blood T cell repertoires in COVID-19. Looking at the study overall: Donors in the United States, Italy and Spain gave samples during acute or convalescent COVID-19.

Allocation to cohorts depended on clinical history reported by the participants. For recovered donors of Cohort 3, there were two negative PCRs, clearance, or symptom resolution. Original processing notes: Nucleated cell counts were estimated from reference gene primer amplification. The method was immunoSEQ multiplex PCR; TCRdb's version includes in-frame clones alone and lacks a portion of them. That table is the source of V, J and clone size, and D and trimming were worked out from the DNA. The sample contains roughly 350,000 clones, roughly 90% of which appear only once. This receptor was obtained from a woman between 25 and 40 years old who had recovered from COVID-19. The sample consisted of PBMCs or T cells enriched from blood (not recorded which).

The CDR3 coding sequence is TGCGCCAGCAGCTTGTTGGCAGACTACGAGCAGTACTTC. Encoded protein: CASSLLADYEQYF. The chain recombines TRBV5-1 with TRBJ2-7, with D uncertain. Deletions cut 1 base from V and 3 bases from J, with 8 bases between. There are 13 residues in the CDR3. Germline values: CDR1 SGHRS, CDR2 YFSETQ.